This passage covers 18 T cell receptor beta chains from one sample sequenced in a study of T cell responses to AZD1222 COVID-19 vaccine (dated by TCRdb to the early 2020s). What the time point label conveys for this sample: about 28 days (+/-7) after the second vaccine dose. The sample's treatment or condition, from its label and the paper: meningococcal conjugate vaccine given as trial control. Libraries were prepared through the immunoSEQ multiplex PCR assay. The table comes from immuneACCESS by way of TCRdb, which keeps in-frame sequences with V and J called. Part of the clones is missing from these tables; in studies checked, under half for an unresolved V gene and the rest for unknown reasons. The sample records roughly 100,000 clones, approximately 86% of which are singletons. Clones ranked in the top ten supply approximately 3% of the sample. The sequencing used peripheral blood, collected 28 days after the second dose of the MenACWY control vaccine. These receptors originate from an adult who received the MenACWY meningococcal vaccine as a control.

This clone showed up just a few times. V and J are TRBV19 and TRBJ1-2, with 12 bases aligning to TRBD1. V shed 4 bases, J shed 2 bases, and the junction held 5 bases outside the gene matches. This CDR3 contains 16 residues. Germline values: CDR1 LNHDA, CDR2 SQIVND (reference sequence). The CDR3 nucleotides are TGTGCCAGTAGTAGGGGGACAGGGGGCCAAAACTATGGCTACACCTTC. Protein sequence: CASSRGTGGQNYGYTF.

The V call is TRBV19, the J call TRBJ1-5, with 11 bases fitting TRBD1. The CDR3 consists of 15 residues. The germline gives CDR1 LNHDA, CDR2 SQIVND (reference sequence). V gave up 6 bases and J gave up 4 bases; unmatched junction bases: 5. In nucleotides, the CDR3 is TGTGCCAGTAGACCCCGGGACAGGGGGAATCAGCCCCAGCATTTT. Translated, it gives CASRPRDRGNQPQHF.

This chain joins TRBV7-2 and TRBJ2-7; 8 bases agree with TRBD2. The CDR3 runs to 14 residues. Trimming removed 2 bases from V and 2 bases from J; junction bases left unmatched: 2. Germline V gene data show CDR1 as SGHTA and CDR2 as FQGNSA. In DNA, the CDR3 is TGTGCCAGCAGCTTATTAGCGGGGCCCTACGAGCAGTACTTC. Amino acids: CASSLLAGPYEQYF.

This chain joins TRBV3-1 (or the pseudogene TRBV3-2) and TRBJ1-2; TRBD1 aligns across 8 bases. The germline V gene has CDR1 LGHDT and CDR2 YNNKEL (reference sequence). V trimming: 6 bases; J trimming: 5 bases; junction bases outside the gene matches: 11. The CDR3 extends over 15 amino acids. As DNA, the CDR3 is TGTGCCAGCAGACCTTGGGGCAGGGGGCATTATGGCTACACCTTC. Residues: CASRPWGRGHYGYTF.

The chain has TRBV19 and TRBJ2-2; TRBD1 aligns across 8 bases. Trimming cost V 6 bases and J 3 bases; bases outside gene matches: 3. Per germline, CDR1 LNHDA and CDR2 SQIVND (reference sequence). The CDR3 has 14 residues. As DNA, the CDR3 is TGTGCCAGTAGCCGGGACAGGTACACCGGGGAGCTGTTTTTT. This translates into CASSRDRYTGELFF. Full variable domain (remainder filled in from reference TRBV19 and TRBJ2-2): DGGITQSPKYLFRKEGQNVTLSCEQNLNHDAMYWYRQDPGQGLRLIYYSQIVNDFQKGDIAEGYSVSREKKESFPLTVTSAQKNPTAFYLCASSRDRYTGELFFGEGSRLTVL.

The chain has TRBV19 and TRBJ2-7, with 7 positions matching TRBD1. The V gene end was trimmed by 5 bases and the J gene end by 0 bases; junction bases not matched to a gene: 4. The CDR3 spans 14 residues. CDR1 and CDR2 from the germline V gene are LNHDA and SQIVND (reference sequence). This CDR3 is CASSVGQDSYEQYF. The DNA of the CDR3 is TGTGCCAGTAGTGTCGGACAGGACTCCTACGAGCAGTACTTC.

The rearrangement links TRBV24-1 to TRBJ2-7; D is possibly TRBD1 (6 bases). Trimming left V 2 bases short and J 1 base short, with 14 bases between. Looked up from germline, CDR1 is KGHDR and CDR2 is SFDVKD. The CDR3 is 16 residues long. CDR3 DNA: TGTGCCACCAGTGATTCGGGTGGGCAGGGGTCCTACGAGCAGTACTTC. It yields the protein CATSDSGGQGSYEQYF.

The chain employs TRBV3-1 (or the pseudogene TRBV3-2) and TRBJ2-1, with D perhaps assigned TRBD1 or TRBD2 (6 bases each). The CDR3 loop spans 15 amino acids. Germline CDR1 and CDR2: LGHDT and YNNKEL (reference sequence). Trimming took off 4 bases at V and 9 bases at J, with 19 bases between the two ends. The CDR3 bases are TGTGCCAGCAGCCCCCAGTGGGGGGCCTGGGGTGAGCAGTTCTTC. This encodes CASSPQWGAWGEQFF.

The chain links TRBV19 to TRBJ1-5; 7 bases align to TRBD1. CDR1 LNHDA and CDR2 SQIVND come from the germline V gene (reference sequence). The ends lost 5 bases at V and 6 bases at J; junction bases unmatched: 10. CDR3 size: 15 residues. For the CDR3, the DNA is TGTGCCAGTAGTTCCACAGGGGCGATGGGTCAGCCCCAGCATTTT. Translated, it gives CASSSTGAMGQPQHF. The complete variable domain, with remaining parts taken from reference TRBV19 and TRBJ1-5, reads DGGITQSPKYLFRKEGQNVTLSCEQNLNHDAMYWYRQDPGQGLRLIYYSQIVNDFQKGDIAEGYSVSREKKESFPLTVTSAQKNPTAFYLCASSSTGAMGQPQHFGDGTRLSIL.

The V and J genes are TRBV7-2 and TRBJ2-7; 9 bases agree with TRBD2. Germline V gene sequence: CDR1 SGHTA, CDR2 FQGNSA. V lost 5 bases to trimming and J lost 0 bases; unmatched junction nucleotides: 5. CDR3 length equals 15 residues. DNA of the CDR3: TGTGCCAGCAGCACCAGCGGGGGGAGCTCCTACGAGCAGTACTTC. Translation: CASSTSGGSSYEQYF. The full variable domain, its missing parts supplied by reference TRBV7-2 and TRBJ2-7, is GAGVSQSPSNKVTEKGKDVELRCDPISGHTALYWYRQSLGQGLEFLIYFQGNSAPDKSGLPSDRFSAERTGGSVSTLTIQRTQQEDSAVYLCASSTSGGSSYEQYFGPGTRLTVT.

The rearrangement links TRBV3-1 (or the pseudogene TRBV3-2) to TRBJ2-5, with D maybe TRBD2 (5 bases). The CDR3 extends over 14 amino acids. Between the trimmed V and J ends, which lost 1 base and 5 bases, there was a span of 11 bases. Germline V gene data show CDR1 as LGHDT and CDR2 as YNNKEL (reference sequence). CDR3 region: CASSQAASSETQYF. The CDR3 region has the DNA TGTGCCAGCAGCCAAGCAGCGTCTAGCGAGACCCAGTACTTC.

This clone was picked up one time. The chain combines TRBV7-3 with TRBJ2-1, with 11 bases identical to TRBD2. Germline trimming cut 5 bases from V and 5 bases from J; bases unmatched to any gene: 8. Germline V gene lookup returns CDR1 SGHTA and CDR2 FQGTGA. The CDR3 has 16 amino acids. The CDR3 DNA is TGTGCCAGCAGCGCGACCGGGACTAGCGGTAACAATGAGCAGTTCTTC. Its protein product is CASSATGTSGNNEQFF.

The chain has TRBV7-8 and TRBJ1-6; TRBD1 aligns across 7 bases. The junction had 9 bases not matched to a gene; V was cut back by 4 bases and J by 9 bases. This CDR3 comprises 15 residues. Germline-derived CDR1 and CDR2 are SGHVS and FQNEAQ. The CDR3 spells CASSSDRVGGSPLHF. CDR3 nucleotides: TGTGCCAGCAGCTCCGACAGGGTAGGGGGTTCACCCCTCCACTTT.

The genes are TRBV2 and TRBJ2-4; D is undetermined. V shed 3 bases and J shed 2 bases, with 5 bases lying between them. The CDR3 contains 13 residues. Germline V CDR1 and CDR2: SNHLY, FYNNEI. The CDR3: CASSDGSKNIQYF. The DNA of the CDR3 is TGTGCCAGCAGTGATGGGTCCAAAAACATTCAGTACTTC. The whole variable domain, filled in from reference TRBV2 and TRBJ2-4, reads EPEVTQTPSHQVTQMGQEVILRCVPISNHLYFYWYRQILGQKVEFLVSFYNNEISEKSEIFDDQFSVERPDGSNFTLKIRSTKLEDSAMYFCASSDGSKNIQYFGAGTRLSVL.

This sequence joins TRBV11-3 and TRBJ2-1, with D maybe TRBD2 (5 bases). V gave up 1 base and J gave up 2 bases, with 12 bases separating them. In germline, CDR1 is SGHNT, CDR2 YENEEA. This CDR3 is built from 16 residues. CDR3 sequence: CASSLGPREPYNEQFF. CDR3 nucleotides: TGTGCCAGCAGCTTAGGGCCGAGGGAGCCCTACAATGAGCAGTTCTTC.

The chain links TRBV6-2 or TRBV6-3 to TRBJ2-1; tentative D call: TRBD1 (5 bases). The germline V gene encodes CDR1 MNHEY and CDR2 SVGEGT. The CDR3 is 14 amino acids. V was trimmed by 0 bases and J by 7 bases, leaving 10 bases between them. CDR3 residues: CASSYSPGSNEQFF. For the CDR3, the DNA is TGTGCCAGCAGTTACTCCCCAGGGTCAAATGAGCAGTTCTTC.

The chain is built from TRBV6-5 and TRBJ1-2, with 8 nucleotides matching TRBD1. The J segment lost 0 bases and the V segment lost 6 bases, leaving 3 bases of the junction unmatched. The CDR3 runs 14 residues. Germline lookup yields CDR1 MNHEY and CDR2 SVGAGI. CDR3 protein: CASRGGQANYGYTF. The CDR3 coding sequence is TGTGCCAGCAGGGGGGGACAGGCTAACTATGGCTACACCTTC.

V is TRBV28 and J is TRBJ2-7, with TRBD2 matching 7 bases. Germline-derived CDR1 and CDR2 are MDHEN and SYDVKM. Germline trimming cut 8 bases from V and 3 bases from J; bases unmatched to any gene: 7. CDR3 length: 13 amino acids. CDR3 coding DNA: TGTGCCAGCGCCCCGGGAGGCAGCTACGAGCAGTACTTC. It is translated as CASAPGGSYEQYF.